This T cell receptor (beta chain) was identified in a study of OX40 agonist ivuxolimab in advanced cancers. Clones were read by immunoSEQ multiplex PCR, and TCRdb kept only the in-frame ones, dropping some. The profile shows 82,000 or so clones, 75% to 90% of them singletons. Looked up from germline, CDR1 is LNHDA and CDR2 is SQIVND (reference sequence). With 4 bases removed from V and 5 bases from J, the gap between germline ends came to 14 bases. The CDR3 is made up of 14 amino acids. The gene calls are TRBV19 and TRBJ2-5, with D possibly matching TRBD2 (5 bases). The sequence came from an adult with an advanced solid tumor such as melanoma, head and neck, liver or kidney cancer. The sequences come from CD4+ or CD8+ T cells sorted from blood, collected in a trial of the OX40 agonist ivuxolimab. The CDR3 DNA sequence: TGTGCCAGTAGTAGGCTCCGGGGATGGGAGACCCAGTACTTC. Translating gives CASSRLRGWETQYF. Full variable domain (remainder filled in from reference TRBV19 and TRBJ2-5): DGGITQSPKYLFRKEGQNVTLSCEQNLNHDAMYWYRQDPGQGLRLIYYSQIVNDFQKGDIAEGYSVSREKKESFPLTVTSAQKNPTAFYLCASSRLRGWETQYFGPGTRLLVL.